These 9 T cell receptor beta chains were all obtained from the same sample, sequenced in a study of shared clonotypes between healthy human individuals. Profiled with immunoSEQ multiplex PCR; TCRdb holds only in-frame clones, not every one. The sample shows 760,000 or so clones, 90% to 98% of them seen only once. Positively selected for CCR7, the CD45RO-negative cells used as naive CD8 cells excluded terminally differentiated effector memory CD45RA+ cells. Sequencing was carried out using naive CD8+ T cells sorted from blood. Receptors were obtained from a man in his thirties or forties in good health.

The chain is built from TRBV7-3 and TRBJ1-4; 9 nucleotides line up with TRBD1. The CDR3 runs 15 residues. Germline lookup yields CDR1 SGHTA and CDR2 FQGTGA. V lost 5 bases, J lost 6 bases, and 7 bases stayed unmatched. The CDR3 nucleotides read TGTGCCAGCAGCCAACAGGGGGCGTTACATGAAAAACTGTTTTTT. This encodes CASSQQGALHEKLFF.

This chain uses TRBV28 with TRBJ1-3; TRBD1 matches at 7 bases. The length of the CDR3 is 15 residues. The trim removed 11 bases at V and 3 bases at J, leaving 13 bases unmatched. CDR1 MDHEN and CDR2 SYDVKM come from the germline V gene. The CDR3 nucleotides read TGTGCCGCCTGTCCACTCAGGGGGTATGGAAACACCATATATTTT. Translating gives CAACPLRGYGNTIYF.

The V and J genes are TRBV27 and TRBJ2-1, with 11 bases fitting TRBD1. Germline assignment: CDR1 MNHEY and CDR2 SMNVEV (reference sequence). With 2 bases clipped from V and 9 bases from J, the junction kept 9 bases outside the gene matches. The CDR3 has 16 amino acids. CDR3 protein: CASSLISGQGACEQFF. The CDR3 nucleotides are TGTGCCAGCAGTTTAATTTCTGGACAGGGGGCTTGTGAGCAGTTCTTC.

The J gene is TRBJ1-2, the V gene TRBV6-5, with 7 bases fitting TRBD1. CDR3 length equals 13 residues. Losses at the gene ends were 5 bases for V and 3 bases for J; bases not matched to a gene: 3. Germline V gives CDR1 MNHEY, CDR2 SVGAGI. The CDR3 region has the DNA TGTGCCAGCAGTCCCGGACAGGACTATGGCTACACCTTC. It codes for CASSPGQDYGYTF.

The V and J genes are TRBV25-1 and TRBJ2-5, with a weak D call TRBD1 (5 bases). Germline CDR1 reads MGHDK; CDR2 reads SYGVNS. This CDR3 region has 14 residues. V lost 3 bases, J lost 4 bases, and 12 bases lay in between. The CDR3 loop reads CASSDRVKGETQYF. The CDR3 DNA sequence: TGTGCCAGCAGTGACAGGGTTAAAGGAGAGACCCAGTACTTC.

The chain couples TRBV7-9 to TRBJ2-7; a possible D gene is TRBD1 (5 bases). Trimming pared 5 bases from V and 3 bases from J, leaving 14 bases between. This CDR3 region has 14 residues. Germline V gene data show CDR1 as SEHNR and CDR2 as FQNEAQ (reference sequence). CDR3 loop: CASSPFDSLYEQYF. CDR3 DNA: TGTGCCAGCAGCCCGTTTGACAGTCTCTACGAGCAGTACTTC.

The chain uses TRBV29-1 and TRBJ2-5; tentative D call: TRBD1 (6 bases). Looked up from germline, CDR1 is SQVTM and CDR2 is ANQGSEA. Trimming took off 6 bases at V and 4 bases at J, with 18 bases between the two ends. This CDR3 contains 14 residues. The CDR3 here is CSVIWGPGGETQYF. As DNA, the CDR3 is TGCAGCGTAATCTGGGGGCCTGGGGGAGAGACCCAGTACTTC.

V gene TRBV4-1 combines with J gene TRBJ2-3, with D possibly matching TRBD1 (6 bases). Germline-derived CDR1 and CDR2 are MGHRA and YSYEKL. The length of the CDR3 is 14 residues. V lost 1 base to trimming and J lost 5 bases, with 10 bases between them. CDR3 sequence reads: CASSQGPGEDTQYF. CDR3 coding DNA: TGCGCCAGCAGCCAAGGCCCAGGGGAAGATACGCAGTATTTT.

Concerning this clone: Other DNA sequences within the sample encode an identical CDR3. The CDR3 region has the DNA TGTGCCAGCAGTTACTCATTGAACACCGGGGAGCTGTTTTTT. This gives the protein CASSYSLNTGELFF. The rearrangement links TRBV6-5 to TRBJ2-2, with D hard to call. Germline lookup yields CDR1 MNHEY and CDR2 SVGAGI. V dropped 0 bases and J dropped 1 base, with 3 bases sitting between them. This CDR3 contains 14 residues.